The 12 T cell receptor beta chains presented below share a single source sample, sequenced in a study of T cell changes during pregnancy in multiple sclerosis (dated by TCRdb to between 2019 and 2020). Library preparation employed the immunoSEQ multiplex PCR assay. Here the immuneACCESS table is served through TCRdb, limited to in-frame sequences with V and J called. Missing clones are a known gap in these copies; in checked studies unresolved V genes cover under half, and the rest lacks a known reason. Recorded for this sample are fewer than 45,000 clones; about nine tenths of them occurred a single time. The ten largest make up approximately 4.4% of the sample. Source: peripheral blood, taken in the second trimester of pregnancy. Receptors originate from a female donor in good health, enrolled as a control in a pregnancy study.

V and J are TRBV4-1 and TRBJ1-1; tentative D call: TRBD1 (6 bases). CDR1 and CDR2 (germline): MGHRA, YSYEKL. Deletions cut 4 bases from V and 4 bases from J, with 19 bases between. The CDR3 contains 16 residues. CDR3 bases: TGCGCCAGCAGCCCACTCCTGCGGGGGGCCAGCACTGAAGCTTTCTTT. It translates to CASSPLLRGASTEAFF.

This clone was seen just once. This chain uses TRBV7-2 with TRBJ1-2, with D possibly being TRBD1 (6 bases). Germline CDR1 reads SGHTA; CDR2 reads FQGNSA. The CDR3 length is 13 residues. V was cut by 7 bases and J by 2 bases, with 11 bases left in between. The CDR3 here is CASNLQGNYGYTF. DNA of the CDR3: TGTGCCAGCAACCTTCAGGGGAACTATGGCTACACCTTC.

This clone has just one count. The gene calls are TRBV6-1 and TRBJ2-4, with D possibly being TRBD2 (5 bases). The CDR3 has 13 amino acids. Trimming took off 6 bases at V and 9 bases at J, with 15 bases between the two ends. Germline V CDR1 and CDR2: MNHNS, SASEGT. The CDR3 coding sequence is TGTGCCAGCAGAGACGAAGTGGAGGTCATTCAGTACTTC. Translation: CASRDEVEVIQYF.

CDR3 amino acids: CASSEILGRAYEQYF. The CDR3 region has the DNA TGTGCCAGCAGCGAAATCCTTGGCAGGGCCTACGAGCAGTACTTC. The gene calls are TRBV21-1 and TRBJ2-7; the table's D gene call, TRBD1, was not cross checked with the DNA. TRBV21-1 has pseudogene status. The CDR3 loop spans 15 amino acids.

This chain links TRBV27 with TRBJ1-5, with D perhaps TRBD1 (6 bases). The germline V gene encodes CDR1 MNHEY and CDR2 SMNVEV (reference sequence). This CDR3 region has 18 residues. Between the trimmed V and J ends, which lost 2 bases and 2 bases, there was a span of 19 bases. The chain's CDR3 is CASSLRDKQPSGNQPQHF. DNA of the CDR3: TGTGCCAGCAGTTTACGGGACAAGCAACCCTCGGGCAATCAGCCCCAGCATTTT.

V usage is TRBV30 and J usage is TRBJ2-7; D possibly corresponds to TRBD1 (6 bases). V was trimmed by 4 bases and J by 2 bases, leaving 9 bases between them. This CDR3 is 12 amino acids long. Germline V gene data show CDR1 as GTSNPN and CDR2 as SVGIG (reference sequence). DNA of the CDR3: TGTGCCTGGATACAGGGCCCCTACGAGCAGTACTTC. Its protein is CAWIQGPYEQYF.

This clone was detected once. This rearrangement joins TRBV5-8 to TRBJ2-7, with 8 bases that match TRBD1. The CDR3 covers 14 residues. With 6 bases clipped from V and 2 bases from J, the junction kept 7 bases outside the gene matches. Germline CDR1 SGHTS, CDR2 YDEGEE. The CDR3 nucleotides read TGTGCCAGCAACTCCGGACAGGGTGCCTACGAGCAGTACTTC. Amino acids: CASNSGQGAYEQYF.

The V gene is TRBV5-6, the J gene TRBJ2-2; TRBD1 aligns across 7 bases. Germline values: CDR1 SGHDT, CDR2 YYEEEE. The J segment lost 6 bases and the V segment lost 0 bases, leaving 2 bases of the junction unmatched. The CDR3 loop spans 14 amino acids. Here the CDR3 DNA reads TGTGCCAGCAGCTTGGAAAGGGGGCCCGGGGAGCTGTTTTTT. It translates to CASSLERGPGELFF.

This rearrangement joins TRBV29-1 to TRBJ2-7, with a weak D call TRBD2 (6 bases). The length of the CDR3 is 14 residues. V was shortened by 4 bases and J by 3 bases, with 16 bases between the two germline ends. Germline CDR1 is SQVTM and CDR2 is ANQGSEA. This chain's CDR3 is CSVGSVADRYEQYF. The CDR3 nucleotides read TGCAGCGTTGGGTCGGTAGCGGACCGCTACGAGCAGTACTTC.

The CDR3 loop is CASSLDSSISYEQYF. Written as DNA, the CDR3 is TGTGCCAGCAGCTTAGACTCCTCCATCTCCTACGAGCAGTACTTC. The V call is TRBV7-6, the J call TRBJ2-7; D remains unclear. CDR3 length equals 15 residues. Germline V gives CDR1 SGHVS, CDR2 FNYEAQ. Trimming removed 1 base from V and 0 bases from J, with 10 bases in between.

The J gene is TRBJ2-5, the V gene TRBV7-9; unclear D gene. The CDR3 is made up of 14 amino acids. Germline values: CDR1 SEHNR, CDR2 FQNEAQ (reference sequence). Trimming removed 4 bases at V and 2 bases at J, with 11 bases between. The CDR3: CASSSQERQETQYF. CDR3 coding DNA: TGTGCCAGCAGCTCCCAGGAACGGCAAGAGACCCAGTACTTC. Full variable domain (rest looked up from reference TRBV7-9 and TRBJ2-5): DTGVSQNPRHKITKRGQNVTFRCDPISEHNRLYWYRQTLGQGPEFLTYFQNEAQLEKSRLLSDRFSAERPKGSFSTLEIQRTEQGDSAMYLCASSSQERQETQYFGPGTRLLVL.

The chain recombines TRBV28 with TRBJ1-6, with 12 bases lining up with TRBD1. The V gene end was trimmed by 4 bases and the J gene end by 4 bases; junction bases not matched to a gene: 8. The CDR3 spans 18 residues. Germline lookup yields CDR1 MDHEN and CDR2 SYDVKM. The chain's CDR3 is CASSSSGTGGGYNSPLHF. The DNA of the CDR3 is TGTGCCAGCAGTTCATCCGGGACAGGGGGCGGTTATAATTCACCCCTCCACTTT.